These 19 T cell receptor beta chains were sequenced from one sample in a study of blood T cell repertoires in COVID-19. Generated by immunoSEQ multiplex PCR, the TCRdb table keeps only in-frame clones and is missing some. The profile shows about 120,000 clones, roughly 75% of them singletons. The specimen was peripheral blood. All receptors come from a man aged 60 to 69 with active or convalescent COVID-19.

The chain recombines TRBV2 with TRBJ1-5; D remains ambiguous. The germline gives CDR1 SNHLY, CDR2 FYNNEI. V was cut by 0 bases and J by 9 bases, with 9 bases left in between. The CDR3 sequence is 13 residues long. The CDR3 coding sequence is TGTGCCAGCAGTGAAGCGCTTGGAGGGCCCCAGCATTTT. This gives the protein CASSEALGGPQHF.

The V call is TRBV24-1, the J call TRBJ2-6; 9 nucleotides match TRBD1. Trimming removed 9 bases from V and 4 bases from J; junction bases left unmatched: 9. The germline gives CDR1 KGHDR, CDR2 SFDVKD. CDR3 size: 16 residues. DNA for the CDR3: TGTGCCACCTCACAGACAGGGGGGTTCGGGGCCAACGTCCTGACTTTC. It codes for CATSQTGGFGANVLTF.

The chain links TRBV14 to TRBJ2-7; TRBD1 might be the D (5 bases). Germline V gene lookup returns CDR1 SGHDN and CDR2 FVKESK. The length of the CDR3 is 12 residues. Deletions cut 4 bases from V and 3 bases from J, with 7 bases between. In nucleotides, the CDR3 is TGTGCCAGCAGCCCCCAGGGCTACGAGCAGTACTTC. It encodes CASSPQGYEQYF.

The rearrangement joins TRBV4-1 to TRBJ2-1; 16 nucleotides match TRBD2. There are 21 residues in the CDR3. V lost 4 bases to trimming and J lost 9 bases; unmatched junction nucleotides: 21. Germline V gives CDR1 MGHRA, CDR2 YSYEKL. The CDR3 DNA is TGCGCCAGCAGCCCTGCAAAGACCGGGACTAGCGGGAGGGCCCTTTTAAGTGAGCAGTTCTTC. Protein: CASSPAKTGTSGRALLSEQFF.

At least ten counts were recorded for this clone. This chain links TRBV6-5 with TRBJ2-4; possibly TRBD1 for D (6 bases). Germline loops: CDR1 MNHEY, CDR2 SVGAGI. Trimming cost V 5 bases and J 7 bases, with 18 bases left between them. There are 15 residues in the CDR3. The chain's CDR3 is CASSRTALQGNIQYF. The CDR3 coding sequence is TGTGCCAGCAGTAGGACAGCCCTTCAGGGGAACATTCAGTACTTC.

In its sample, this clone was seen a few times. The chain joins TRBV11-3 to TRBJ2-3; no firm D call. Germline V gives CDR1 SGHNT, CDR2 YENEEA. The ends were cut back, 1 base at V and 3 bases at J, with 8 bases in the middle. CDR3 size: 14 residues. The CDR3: CASSLGHPTDTQYF. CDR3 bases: TGTGCCAGCAGCTTAGGTCATCCAACAGATACGCAGTATTTT.

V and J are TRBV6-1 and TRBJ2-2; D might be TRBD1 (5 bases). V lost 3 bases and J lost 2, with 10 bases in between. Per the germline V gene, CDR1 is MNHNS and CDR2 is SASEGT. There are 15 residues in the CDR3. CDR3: CASSDDRINTGELFF. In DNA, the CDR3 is TGTGCCAGCAGTGATGACAGAATAAACACCGGGGAGCTGTTTTTT.

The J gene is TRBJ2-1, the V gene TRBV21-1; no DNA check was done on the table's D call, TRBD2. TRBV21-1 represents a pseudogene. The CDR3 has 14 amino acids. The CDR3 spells CASSKVMVAHEQFF. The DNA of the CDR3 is TGTGCCAGCAGCAAAGTGATGGTAGCTCATGAGCAGTTCTTC.

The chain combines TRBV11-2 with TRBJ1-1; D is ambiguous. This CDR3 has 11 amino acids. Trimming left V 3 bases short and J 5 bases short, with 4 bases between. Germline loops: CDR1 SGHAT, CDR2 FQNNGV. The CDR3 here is CASSFQTEAFF. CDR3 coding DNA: TGTGCCAGCAGCTTCCAGACTGAAGCTTTCTTT.

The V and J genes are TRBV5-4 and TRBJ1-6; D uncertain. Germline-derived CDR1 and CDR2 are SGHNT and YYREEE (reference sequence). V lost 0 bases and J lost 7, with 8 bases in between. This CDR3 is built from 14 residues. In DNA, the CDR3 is TGTGCCAGCAGCTTGGATTTGCAGAATTCACCCCTCCACTTT. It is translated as CASSLDLQNSPLHF.

The CDR3 region is CASSFQGWEFF. The CDR3 DNA reads TGTGCCAGCAGCTTCCAGGGGTGGGAGTTCTTC. V and J are TRBV5-6 and TRBJ2-1, with D possibly being TRBD1 (6 bases). The germline V and J ends were trimmed by 2 bases and 14 bases, with 11 bases remaining between them. Germline V gene sequence: CDR1 SGHDT, CDR2 YYEEEE. This CDR3 has 11 amino acids.

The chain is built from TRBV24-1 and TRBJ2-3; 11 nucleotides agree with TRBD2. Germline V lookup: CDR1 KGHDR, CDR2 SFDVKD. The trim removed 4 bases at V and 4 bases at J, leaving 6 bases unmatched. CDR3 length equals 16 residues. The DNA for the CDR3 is TGTGCCACCAGTGAGGCTAGCGGGAGGAGGGCAGATACGCAGTATTTT. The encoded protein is CATSEASGRRADTQYF.

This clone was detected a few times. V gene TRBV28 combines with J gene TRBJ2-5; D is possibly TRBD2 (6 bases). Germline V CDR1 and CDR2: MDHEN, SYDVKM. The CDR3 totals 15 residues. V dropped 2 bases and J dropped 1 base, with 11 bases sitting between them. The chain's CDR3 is CASSLPGLPQETQYF. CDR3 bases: TGTGCCAGCAGTTTACCTGGACTACCCCAAGAGACCCAGTACTTC.

CDR3 residues: CASSLNGQFNEKLFF. DNA of the CDR3: TGTGCCAGCAGCTTAAATGGACAGTTTAATGAAAAACTGTTTTTT. The genes are TRBV11-2 and TRBJ1-4, with a weak D call TRBD1 (6 bases). Between the trimmed V and J ends, which lost 2 bases and 4 bases, there was a span of 11 bases. The CDR3 totals 15 residues. The germline CDR1 and CDR2 sequences are SGHAT and FQNNGV.

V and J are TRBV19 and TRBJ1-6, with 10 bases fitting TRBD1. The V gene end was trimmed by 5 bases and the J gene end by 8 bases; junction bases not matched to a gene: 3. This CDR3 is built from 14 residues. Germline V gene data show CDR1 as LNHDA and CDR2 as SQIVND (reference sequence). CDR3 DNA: TGTGCCAGTAGTTTTGGACAGGGGGATTCACCCCTCCACTTT. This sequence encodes CASSFGQGDSPLHF.

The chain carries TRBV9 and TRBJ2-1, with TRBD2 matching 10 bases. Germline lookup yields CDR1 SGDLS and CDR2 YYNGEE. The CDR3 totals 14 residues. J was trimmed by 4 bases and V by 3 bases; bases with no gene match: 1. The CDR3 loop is CASSGTSGYNEQFF. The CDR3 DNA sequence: TGTGCCAGCAGCGGGACTAGCGGTTACAATGAGCAGTTCTTC.

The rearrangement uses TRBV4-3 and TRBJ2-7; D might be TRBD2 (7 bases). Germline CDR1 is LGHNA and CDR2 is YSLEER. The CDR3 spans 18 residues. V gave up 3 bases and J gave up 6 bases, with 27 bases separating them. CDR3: CASSQGSGRGDLTGEQYF. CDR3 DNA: TGCGCCAGCAGCCAGGGGTCGGGGAGGGGGGACCTAACGGGCGAGCAGTACTTC.

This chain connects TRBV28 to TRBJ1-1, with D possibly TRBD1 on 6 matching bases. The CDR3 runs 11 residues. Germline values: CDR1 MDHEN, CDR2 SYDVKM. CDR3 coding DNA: TGTGTAACAGGGAGGGAGGCTGAAGCTTTCTTT. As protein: CVTGREAEAFF.

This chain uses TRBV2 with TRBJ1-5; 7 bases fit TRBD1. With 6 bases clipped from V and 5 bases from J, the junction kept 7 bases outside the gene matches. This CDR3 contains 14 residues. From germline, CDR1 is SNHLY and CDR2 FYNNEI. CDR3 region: CASSPGTDYQPQHF. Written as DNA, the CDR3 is TGTGCCAGCAGCCCCGGGACAGACTATCAGCCCCAGCATTTT.